These 24 T cell receptor beta chains came from one sample sequenced in a study of blood T cell repertoires in COVID-19. This table comes from immunoSEQ multiplex PCR, and its TCRdb copy is limited to in-frame clones, with some not included. The data show approximately 160,000 clones, about four fifths seen once. The sequenced sample was peripheral blood. The receptors originated from a man between 35 and 55 years old who had recovered from COVID-19.

The gene calls are TRBV2 and TRBJ2-2; the D gene is possibly TRBD2 (6 bases). The CDR3 loop spans 14 amino acids. In germline, CDR1 is SNHLY, CDR2 FYNNEI. Trimming stripped 4 bases from V and 7 bases from J, with 13 bases between. Here the CDR3 DNA reads TGTGCCAGCAGTGCTCAGGAGGGTGTCGGGGAGCTGTTTTTT. This translates into CASSAQEGVGELFF. Looking up the rest from reference TRBV2 and TRBJ2-2 gives the full variable domain: EPEVTQTPSHQVTQMGQEVILRCVPISNHLYFYWYRQILGQKVEFLVSFYNNEISEKSEIFDDQFSVERPDGSNFTLKIRSTKLEDSAMYFCASSAQEGVGELFFGEGSRLTVL.

The chain recombines TRBV29-1 with TRBJ1-4, with a tentative D call TRBD1 (5 bases). CDR1 and CDR2 from the germline V gene are SQVTM and ANQGSEA. V shed 7 bases and J shed 3 bases, with 15 bases lying between them. This CDR3 has 14 residues. DNA for the CDR3: TGCAGCGCAGGAAACAGGAGCCCTAATGAAAAACTGTTTTTT. Its translation: CSAGNRSPNEKLFF.

The chain uses TRBV29-1 and TRBJ2-3; a possible D gene is TRBD1 (5 bases). CDR1 and CDR2 from the germline V gene are SQVTM and ANQGSEA. V gave up 4 bases and J gave up 4 bases, with 9 bases separating them. The CDR3 totals 12 residues. CDR3 coding DNA: TGCAGCGTTGGGGGCGTGGCAGATACGCAGTATTTT. This encodes CSVGGVADTQYF.

The V and J genes are TRBV18 and TRBJ1-3; D is unclear. Trimming took off 3 bases at V and 7 bases at J, with 13 bases between the two ends. CDR1 KGHSH and CDR2 LQKENI come from the germline V gene. The CDR3 is made up of 14 amino acids. The CDR3 DNA sequence: TGTGCCAGCTCACCGCTGGGAGAGGGCAACACCATATATTTT. Encoded protein: CASSPLGEGNTIYF.

This sequence joins TRBV7-6 and TRBJ2-2; tentative D call: TRBD2 (5 bases). The V and J ends lost 6 bases and 7 bases respectively, with 12 bases between them. From germline, CDR1 is SGHVS and CDR2 FNYEAQ. This CDR3 has 13 amino acids. CDR3 residues: CASRSSGFGELFF. The CDR3 DNA is TGTGCCAGCAGGTCTTCGGGGTTCGGGGAGCTGTTTTTT.

The gene calls are TRBV6-2 or TRBV6-3 and TRBJ2-1; D gene uncertain. The CDR3 length is 14 residues. In germline, CDR1 is MNHEY, CDR2 SVGEGT. V was pared by 0 bases and J by 3 bases, with 6 bases between. CDR3 residues: CASSYSGSYNEQFF. The CDR3 DNA reads TGTGCCAGCAGTTACTCTGGCAGCTACAATGAGCAGTTCTTC.

The chain uses TRBV15 and TRBJ2-3; 7 bases are a match to TRBD2. CDR3 length equals 14 residues. The junction had 0 bases not matched to a gene; V was cut back by 3 bases and J by 0 bases. Germline CDR1 reads LNHNV; CDR2 reads YYDKDF (reference sequence). Written as DNA, the CDR3 is TGTGCCACCAGCAGTAGCGGGAGCACAGATACGCAGTATTTT. It translates to CATSSSGSTDTQYF.

This chain links TRBV7-9 with TRBJ1-5; weak D call: TRBD1 (5 bases). V lost 5 bases and J lost 4, with 9 bases in between. The CDR3 extends over 13 amino acids. Looked up from germline, CDR1 is SEHNR and CDR2 is FQNEAQ (reference sequence). The DNA for the CDR3 is TGTGCCAGCAGCCACCAGGGAAATCAGCCCCAGCATTTT. Its translation: CASSHQGNQPQHF.

This clone was detected once. The chain uses TRBV19 and TRBJ1-5, with TRBD1 matching over 9 bases. V was pared by 9 bases and J by 5 bases, with 5 bases of the junction left unmatched. The CDR3 totals 13 residues. Germline values: CDR1 LNHDA, CDR2 SQIVND (reference sequence). The CDR3 DNA reads as TGTGCCAGCGGGACAGGGATAGATCAGCCCCAGCATTTT. Its protein product is CASGTGIDQPQHF.

The rearrangement uses TRBV9 and TRBJ2-7, with no clear D. The germline V gene has CDR1 SGDLS and CDR2 YYNGEE. The CDR3 has 13 amino acids. The V and J ends lost 0 bases and 4 bases respectively, with 8 bases between them. The DNA for the CDR3 is TGTGCCAGCAGCGTAGACGCGGATTACGAGCAGTACTTC. It encodes CASSVDADYEQYF.

This clone has just one count. The J gene is TRBJ1-6, the V gene TRBV7-2; tentatively, D is TRBD1 (5 bases). Trimming stripped 5 bases from V and 9 bases from J, with 14 bases between. Per germline, CDR1 SGHTA and CDR2 FQGNSA. This CDR3 comprises 14 residues. The DNA for the CDR3 is TGTGCCAGCAGCGCGGGACTGATTACTTCACCCCTCCACTTT. This translates into CASSAGLITSPLHF.

The chain carries TRBV7-9 and TRBJ1-3; D unclear. CDR1 and CDR2 from the germline V gene are SEHNR and FQNEAQ (reference sequence). Trimming shortened V by 4 bases and J by 0 bases, and 10 bases separated the two germline ends. The CDR3 spans 15 residues. The chain's CDR3 is CASSSQGSSGNTIYF. The CDR3 nucleotides are TGTGCCAGCAGCTCGCAAGGGAGCTCTGGAAACACCATATATTTT.

The V gene is TRBV11-2, the J gene TRBJ1-6; D gene uncertain. The CDR3 is made up of 14 amino acids. V lost 5 bases and J 8 bases, leaving 13 bases between the germline ends. Germline CDR1 reads SGHAT; CDR2 reads FQNNGV. Written as DNA, the CDR3 is TGTGCCAGCAGCGGCGACTCCTGGGATTCACCCCTCCACTTT. It encodes CASSGDSWDSPLHF.

This chain joins TRBV19 and TRBJ2-3; 9 bases align to TRBD1. The CDR3 has 18 amino acids. V gave up 5 bases and J gave up 2 bases; unmatched junction bases: 14. Per the germline V gene, CDR1 is LNHDA and CDR2 is SQIVND (reference sequence). CDR3 sequence reads: CASSGPPGQGLFTDTQYF. In DNA, the CDR3 is TGTGCCAGTAGTGGGCCACCGGGACAGGGACTATTCACAGATACGCAGTATTTT.

This clone was recorded once. This sequence joins TRBV9 and TRBJ1-1, with a tentative D call TRBD1 (5 bases). This CDR3 has 15 residues. The germline V gene has CDR1 SGDLS and CDR2 YYNGEE. Trimming took off 0 bases at V and 0 bases at J, with 9 bases between the two ends. CDR3 bases: TGTGCCAGCAGCGTAGAGGGGAACCTGAACACTGAAGCTTTCTTT. Encoded protein: CASSVEGNLNTEAFF.

The chain employs TRBV24-1 and TRBJ2-7; D might be TRBD2 (6 bases). CDR3 size: 14 residues. The V and J ends lost 4 bases and 3 bases respectively, with 12 bases between them. Germline V lookup: CDR1 KGHDR, CDR2 SFDVKD. The chain's CDR3 is CATSEGRDFYEQYF. The CDR3 DNA follows: TGTGCCACCAGTGAGGGCCGGGACTTCTACGAGCAGTACTTC.

The chain couples TRBV19 to TRBJ2-1, with TRBD2 identical over 8 bases. V was clipped by 5 bases and J by 0 bases; unmatched bases: 6. CDR1 and CDR2 from the germline V gene are LNHDA and SQIVND (reference sequence). This CDR3 spans 16 amino acids. The CDR3 spells CASSAGGGASYNEQFF. CDR3 in DNA: TGTGCCAGTAGTGCGGGGGGCGGGGCCTCCTACAATGAGCAGTTCTTC.

This rearrangement joins TRBV12-3 or TRBV12-4 to TRBJ1-5; D is uncertain. CDR3 length: 13 amino acids. Trimming stripped 3 bases from V and 6 bases from J, with 9 bases between. This CDR3 reads CASSFSLSQPQHF. CDR3 bases: TGTGCCAGCAGTTTTTCTTTGTCTCAGCCCCAGCATTTT.

The J gene is TRBJ2-1, the V gene TRBV12-3 or TRBV12-4; no clear D. V lost 8 bases to trimming and J lost 0 bases, with 8 bases between them. CDR3 length equals 13 residues. CDR3 DNA: TGTGCCAGCGGTGTCAGCTCCTACAATGAGCAGTTCTTC. Its translation is CASGVSSYNEQFF.

The V gene is TRBV15, the J gene TRBJ2-7; 7 bases match TRBD1. Germline lookup yields CDR1 LNHNV and CDR2 YYDKDF (reference sequence). V lost 1 base and J lost 5; bases outside the gene matches: 8. The CDR3 is made up of 15 amino acids. CDR3 protein: CATSRGQGNSDEQYF. The CDR3 region has the DNA TGTGCCACCAGCAGAGGACAGGGAAATTCGGACGAGCAGTACTTC.

This clone occurred once. The chain has TRBV23-1 and TRBJ1-4, with 8 bases that match TRBD1. TRBV23-1 is identified as an open reading frame with a role that is uncertain. With 1 base clipped from V and 0 bases from J, the junction kept 4 bases outside the gene matches. This CDR3 region has 17 residues. DNA for the CDR3: TGCGCCAGCAGTCAATGCGGGACAGGTTCAACTAATGAAAAACTGTTTTTT. This gives the protein CASSQCGTGSTNEKLFF.

The V gene is TRBV28, the J gene TRBJ2-1; 10 bases fit TRBD2. V lost 6 bases and J lost 10; bases outside the gene matches: 18. The CDR3 totals 17 residues. Germline CDR1 and CDR2: MDHEN and SYDVKM. The CDR3 is CASSQAGIAGGPREQFF. The CDR3 DNA sequence: TGTGCCAGCAGCCAGGCCGGTATAGCGGGGGGTCCTCGGGAGCAGTTCTTC.

The V and J genes are TRBV6-5 and TRBJ2-2; D may be TRBD1 (6 bases). This CDR3 is 14 amino acids long. The V end lost 7 bases, the J end lost 4 bases, and 13 bases lay between the germline ends. The germline V gene encodes CDR1 MNHEY and CDR2 SVGAGI. CDR3 nucleotide sequence: TGTGCCAGCACTAGGACAGCTACCACCGGGGAGCTGTTTTTT. As protein: CASTRTATTGELFF.

The chain uses TRBV19 and TRBJ1-1; D unclear. V was clipped by 2 bases and J by 2 bases, with 6 bases between them. This CDR3 contains 13 residues. Germline V gives CDR1 LNHDA, CDR2 SQIVND (reference sequence). This CDR3 is CASSITVNTEAFF. CDR3 in DNA: TGTGCCAGTAGTATAACAGTCAACACTGAAGCTTTCTTT.